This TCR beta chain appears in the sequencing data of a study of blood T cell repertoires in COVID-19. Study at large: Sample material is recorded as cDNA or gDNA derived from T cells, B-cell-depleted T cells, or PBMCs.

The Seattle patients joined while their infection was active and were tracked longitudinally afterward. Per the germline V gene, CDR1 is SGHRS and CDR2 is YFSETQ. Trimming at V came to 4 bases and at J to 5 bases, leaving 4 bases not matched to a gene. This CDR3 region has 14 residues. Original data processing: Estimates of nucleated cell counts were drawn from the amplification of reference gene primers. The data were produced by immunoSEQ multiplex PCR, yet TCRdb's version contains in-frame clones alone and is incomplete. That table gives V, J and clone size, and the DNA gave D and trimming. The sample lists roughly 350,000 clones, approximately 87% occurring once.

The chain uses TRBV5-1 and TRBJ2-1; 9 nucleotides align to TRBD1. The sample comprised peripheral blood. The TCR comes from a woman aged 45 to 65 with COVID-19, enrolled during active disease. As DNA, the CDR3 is TGCGCCAGCAGCCCCGGGACAGGGAACAATGAGCAGTTCTTC. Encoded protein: CASSPGTGNNEQFF.